This TCR beta chain was identified in a study of naive and memory T cell subsets. Trimming stripped 0 bases from V and 8 bases from J, with 2 bases between. Germline-derived CDR1 and CDR2 are MNHEY and SVGAGI. The CDR3 length is 11 residues. The study's findings and limits: Each distinct alpha or beta sequence counts as one clonotype.

This clonotype has only a few counts. Antigen unknown. Two oligonucleotides, mixed equimolar, formed the beta constant-region primer covering TRBC1 and TRBC2. The ligated cDNA underwent four PCR rounds using SP2 and nested alpha and beta constant-region primers. TCRdb itself ran the UMI-ligation and nested PCR reads through MiXCR, one entry per CDR3 protein. In the table there are tens of thousands of distinct CDR3 sequences, about 8.2% of which are singletons. Sequencing input: naive CD8+ T cells from blood. V is TRBV6-5 and J is TRBJ2-1; D not resolved. This clonotype was obtained from a human donor in good health. The CDR3 is CASSYSDEQFF. DNA of the CDR3: TGTGCCAGCAGTTACTCTGATGAGCAGTTCTTC.